The source of this T cell receptor (beta chain) is a study of T-cell memory formation after mild COVID-19. There are a few counts of this clonotype. What it binds is not known. In TCRdb, the 5' RACE reads were re-called with MiXCR into one record per CDR3 protein. The table includes under 200,000 distinct CDR3 sequences, over 10% detected once. The V end was cut by 0 bases, the J end by 6 bases, with 17 bases between. Germline values: CDR1 MGHRA, CDR2 YSYEKL. The CDR3 is 16 amino acids. Whole-study findings and limits: Researchers found some responding clones in pre-infection memory, a sign that cross-reactive memory joined. A balance of CD4 and CD8 characterized clones contracting day 15 to 85, whereas later expanders leaned CD4+.

The sequenced material came from PBMCs or a T cell subset sorted from them (not recorded which). This TCR was recovered from a man between 18 and 29 years old who had mild COVID-19 (a few samples of this study predate the infection). Cell type and time point are not known. The rearrangement joins TRBV4-1 to TRBJ1-2; D remains ambiguous. CDR3: CASSQDSRTQVNGYTF. CDR3 sequence (DNA): TGCGCCAGCAGCCAAGATTCCCGGACCCAGGTGAATGGCTACACCTTC.